This record covers a single T cell receptor (beta chain). Antigen unknown. Documented time point: persistent/refractory GD, antithyroid drugs over 5 years with positive TRAb. Isolated PBMC RNA provided the starting material for the TCR library. Graves' disease diagnoses followed American Thyroid Association guidelines. The authors drew roughly 8.1 milliliters of peripheral blood into EDTA tubes. TCR beta libraries were built with iRepertoire HTBI primers and Arm-PCR of CDR3 regions. Per the original methods: Spanning all samples, the identified segments comprised some 62 TRBV and around 13 TRBJ. TCRdb fed the multiplex PCR reads into MiXCR, producing one record per CDR3 protein. The V and J calls and clone size are TCRdb's, not the authors'. The sample lists about 460,000 distinct CDR3 sequences; less than 25% were seen once. This entry comes from a study of regulatory T cells in long-lasting Graves disease. Study-wide results and limits: Persistent disease preferred TRBV28, TRBJ1-2 and TRBJ2-5.

Trimming pared 6 bases from V and 0 bases from J, leaving 14 bases between. The CDR3 is 16 residues long. In germline, CDR1 is LGHDT, CDR2 YNNKEL (reference sequence). The chain combines TRBV3-1 with TRBJ2-2; D not certain. The sequence was obtained from a female donor with Graves disease. Sample: peripheral blood mononuclear cells (PBMCs), taken when the disease was refractory, from a patient treated with antithyroid drugs. The CDR3 spells CASSTFRVPNTGELFF. DNA for the CDR3: TGTGCCAGCAGTACTTTCCGGGTTCCGAACACCGGGGAGCTGTTTTTT.